This T cell receptor (beta chain) was sequenced for a study of T cells in Graves' hyperthyroidism and ophthalmopathy. Authors of the study amplified TCR beta CDR3 regions from RNA transcripts. HTBI primers were the set used in a first-round RT-PCR of the TCR CDR3. TCRdb independently ran MiXCR on the multiplex PCR reads; one entry per CDR3 protein. The sample includes 300,000 to 400,000 distinct CDR3 sequences, roughly 23% of them seen just once. The PBMCs had their origin in 10 ml of fresh peripheral blood. This clonotype was seen many times. The sequencing sample was made of blood. This receptor was obtained from a woman in her 50s with Graves' hyperthyroidism.

Here the CDR3 reads CASSQVTGGETQYF. The CDR3 DNA is TGTGCCAGCAGCCAAGTTACGGGTGGAGAGACCCAGTACTTC. The V call is TRBV3-1, the J call TRBJ2-5; D remains ambiguous. CDR1 is LGHDT and CDR2 is YNNKEL in the germline V gene (reference sequence). CDR3 length equals 14 residues. Trimming took off 1 base at V and 4 bases at J, with 10 bases between the two ends.